The rows below give T cell receptor beta chains drawn from one sample of a study of identical twins. TCRdb independently ran MiXCR on the 5' RACE reads; one entry per CDR3 protein. The sample lists 200,000 to 250,000 distinct CDR3 sequences, about 14% occurring once. The sequencing input was memory (CD45RO+) T cells sorted from blood. Receptor source: a woman between 18 and 29 years old in good health. The CDR3 runs from the conserved cysteine through the conserved F or W. A D gene is named only where the DNA matches it firmly. Clone size is given for some rows only: seen once, a few or many times, or a class if the clone is expanded.

few NA TRBJ2-7 TRBV5-5 TGTGCCAGCAGCTTGGAAGGGGACACTCCCTACGAGCAGTACTTC CASSLEGDTPYEQYF
many NA TRBJ2-5 TRBV5-6 TGTGCCAGCAGCTCCCCTAGGATACAAGAGACCCAGTACTTC CASSSPRIQETQYF
once TRBD1 TRBJ1-4 TRBV5-4 TGTGCCAGCAGCGGGGGGACAGCACGGGGTGAAAAACTGTTTTTT CASSGGTARGEKLFF
few NA TRBJ2-5 TRBV12-3/TRBV12-4 TGTGCCAGCAGTTTGGTCTCTACGGAGACCCAGTACTTC CASSLVSTETQYF
few NA TRBJ2-2 TRBV6-1 TGTGCCAGCAGTGAAGCGGGGGCAGCTCAGCTGTTTTTT CASSEAGAAQLFF
NA NA TRBJ1-1 TRBV2 TGTGCCAGCAGTGATACGGGGAGGGGAGCTTTCTTT CASSDTGRGAFF
few TRBD2 TRBJ2-7 TRBV20-1 TGCAGTGCTTACGGGGAGGGAGACTACGAGCAGTACTTC CSAYGEGDYEQYF
NA NA TRBJ2-3 TRBV5-1 TGCGCCAGCAACCCAGTCAGAGGGGGATACACAGATACGCAGTATTTT CASNPVRGGYTDTQYF
few NA TRBJ2-1 TRBV20-1 TGCAGTGCTAGAGACAGGGTAAAGGGTGAGCAGTTCTTC CSARDRVKGEQFF
NA NA TRBJ2-3 TRBV20-1 TGCAGTGCTAGAGGTGGGAGTCCGCAGTATTTT CSARGGSPQYF
few TRBD1 TRBJ1-1 TRBV18 TGTGCCAGCTCACGGGGACAGGGCCCCACTGAAGCTTTCTTT CASSRGQGPTEAFF
few TRBD2 TRBJ2-7 TRBV20-1 TGCAGTGCCAGGACTAGCGGTACCTACGAGCAGTACTTC CSARTSGTYEQYF
NA TRBD2 TRBJ2-1 TRBV14 TGTGCCAGCAACCTGGGAGGGCCGAGGAATGAGCAGTTCTTC CASNLGGPRNEQFF
many NA TRBJ1-3 TRBV6-1 TGTGCCAGCAGTGAAGCCTCACCCATCTCTGGAAACACCATATATTTT CASSEASPISGNTIYF
NA NA TRBJ2-3 TRBV5-1 TGCGCCAGCAGCGTCAAGCAGACAGATACGCAGTATTTT CASSVKQTDTQYF
few NA TRBJ2-1 TRBV27 TGTGCCAGCAGTTTGCGGCAGCCCCACGAGCAGTTCTTC CASSLRQPHEQFF
NA NA TRBJ1-2 TRBV18 TGTGCCAGCTCACCTTCCAGGGAGACTAACTATGGCTACACCTTC CASSPSRETNYGYTF
many NA TRBJ2-1 TRBV6-2/TRBV6-3 TGTGCCAGCAGTTACGACTTAAACTCCTACAATGAGCAGTTCTTC CASSYDLNSYNEQFF
few TRBD1 TRBJ1-2 TRBV7-9 TGTGCCAGCAGCCCCCTAACAGGGGATGGCTACACCTTC CASSPLTGDGYTF
NA NA TRBJ1-1 TRBV29-1 TGCAGCGTTTTGAGGACAGCGACGAACACTGAAGCTTTCTTT CSVLRTATNTEAFF
NA NA TRBJ1-2 TRBV2 TGTGCCAGCAGTGACAGGGAATCGGAGGGCTACACCTTC CASSDRESEGYTF
few TRBD2 TRBJ2-5 TRBV5-5 TGTGCCAGCAGCACTGGACTAGTGGAAGAGACCCAGTACTTC CASSTGLVEETQYF
few NA TRBJ2-5 TRBV19 TGTGCCAGTAGTTCGACTTGGGGAGGAGAGACCCAGTACTTC CASSSTWGGETQYF
medium-sized NA TRBJ1-2 TRBV4-3 TGCGCCAGCAGCCAAGAATGGGACGACGGTGTTAACTATGGCTACACCTTC CASSQEWDDGVNYGYTF
few NA TRBJ2-2 TRBV5-6 TGTGCCAGCGCATTACACAACACCGGGGAGCTGTTTTTT CASALHNTGELFF
many NA TRBJ2-3 TRBV5-5 TGTGCCAGCAGCCTCGGACACCCAGGATTTAGCACAGATACGCAGTATTTT CASSLGHPGFSTDTQYF
few TRBD1 TRBJ2-7 TRBV18 TGTGCCAGCTCACCCTCTTCGACAGGGTGGGAGCAGTACTTC CASSPSSTGWEQYF
NA NA TRBJ1-1 TRBV30 TGTGCCTGGATTTCCTCGTGGGTTAACACTGAAGCTTTCTTT CAWISSWVNTEAFF
many NA TRBJ2-2 TRBV5-1 TGCGCCAGCAGACTTAGGAGCGCTGACACCGGGGAGCTGTTTTTT CASRLRSADTGELFF
few TRBD1 TRBJ1-3 TRBV20-1 TGCAGTGTAGGGGGCAGGGCTGGAAACACCATATATTTT CSVGGRAGNTIYF
NA TRBD2 TRBJ2-1 TRBV10-2 TGCGCCAGCACTATCCCACGGGGGGGCGGGAATGAGCAGTTCTTC CASTIPRGGGNEQFF
many NA TRBJ1-5 TRBV12-3/TRBV12-4 TGTGCCAGCAGTTTACGACACCTTAATCAGCCCCAGCATTTT CASSLRHLNQPQHF
NA NA TRBJ2-2 TRBV18 TGTGCCAGCTCACCATGGTTCGCGGGGCAGCTGTTTTTT CASSPWFAGQLFF
NA NA TRBJ1-1 TRBV7-9 TGTGCCAGCAGCTGGGAGGGAATAATCTGGACTGAAGCTTTCTTT CASSWEGIIWTEAFF
few NA TRBJ2-7 TRBV20-1 TGCAGTGCTTCCCGACGCCCCGGGCCCCGCTACGAGCAGTACTTC CSASRRPGPRYEQYF
NA NA TRBJ2-3 TRBV12-3/TRBV12-4 TGTGCCAGCAGCTCTGTTCCGGGGGCTATCACAGATACGCAGTATTTT CASSSVPGAITDTQYF
few NA TRBJ2-7 TRBV9 TGTGCCAGCAGCGTAGGGCGGACCGGCGGGCTCGAGCAGTACTTC CASSVGRTGGLEQYF
few NA TRBJ2-1 TRBV7-9 TGTGCCAGCAGCTTATCTCACTACGGGAGAGGGGATGAGCAGTTCTTC CASSLSHYGRGDEQFF
few NA TRBJ1-1 TRBV29-1 TGCAGCGTTTTATTGAACACTGAAGCTTTCTTT CSVLLNTEAFF
many NA TRBJ1-1 TRBV5-1 TGCGCCAGCAGCTTGTTCGTCCCAGGGTCGAACACTGAAGCTTTCTTT CASSLFVPGSNTEAFF
NA TRBD2 TRBJ2-3 TRBV5-1 TGCGCCAGCAGCTTGGGACTAGCGGACAGCACAGATACGCAGTATTTT CASSLGLADSTDTQYF
NA TRBD1 TRBJ1-1 TRBV20-1 TGCAGTGCTATTCAGGGGGGGCTTGAAGCTTTCTTT CSAIQGGLEAFF
many NA TRBJ2-7 TRBV3-1 TGTGCCAGCAGCCCCGGGTACTCCTACGAGCAGTACTTC CASSPGYSYEQYF
many NA TRBJ1-1 TRBV5-1 TGCGCCAGCAGCTTGGACCTTCCCGGGACTGAAGCTTTCTTT CASSLDLPGTEAFF
NA NA TRBJ1-6 TRBV2 TGTGCCAGGACCGAGGGGACTAATAATTCACCCCTCCACTTT CARTEGTNNSPLHF
NA NA TRBJ2-7 TRBV20-1 TGCAGTGCTAGACCCCCCTGGGCTTCCTACGAGCAGTACTTC CSARPPWASYEQYF
NA NA TRBJ1-1 TRBV5-1 TGCGCCAGTGGACCGGAGAACACTGAAGCTTTCTTT CASGPENTEAFF
NA NA TRBJ2-7 TRBV7-9 TGTGCCAGCAGCACAGGTTGGCGGGGGCGACACGAGCAGTACTTC CASSTGWRGRHEQYF
few NA TRBJ2-1 TRBV4-2 TGTGCCAGCAGCCCCCAGGGGGGAGGGTCCGTTTTTTCTTACAATGAGCAGTTCTTC CASSPQGGGSVFSYNEQFF
NA TRBD1 TRBJ1-1 TRBV20-1 TGCAGTGCTAGAGGTTCCGGGACAGGGGGCCGCTTGAACACTGAAGCTTTCTTT CSARGSGTGGRLNTEAFF
NA TRBD2 TRBJ2-2 TRBV7-2 TGTGCCAGCAGCCCCGGAGCGGGAGGGGTGAACACCGGGGAGCTGTTTTTT CASSPGAGGVNTGELFF
few NA TRBJ2-7 TRBV20-1 TGCAGTGCTAGAGATGTCCTATCCTACGAGCAGTACTTC CSARDVLSYEQYF
NA NA TRBJ1-6 TRBV12-3/TRBV12-4 TGTGCCAGCAGTTTAGGTACAAGCAGAAATTCACCCCTCCACTTT CASSLGTSRNSPLHF
many TRBD1 TRBJ2-5 TRBV9 TGTGCCAGCAGCAAGGGGACAGGGGAAGAGACCCAGTACTTC CASSKGTGEETQYF
few TRBD1 TRBJ2-5 TRBV7-2 TGTGCCAGCAGCTTGGGACAGGAAGAGACCCAGTACTTC CASSLGQEETQYF